The clone carrying this T cell receptor beta chain was picked up many times. Its specificity is unknown. In the library, individual cDNA molecules carried attached unique molecular identifiers. TCRdb re-derived calls from the 5' RACE reads in MiXCR, one entry per CDR3 protein. In the table there are tens of thousands of distinct CDR3 sequences, 4.5% of which are singletons. This sample was taken from a study of early T cells in non-severe SARS-CoV-2 infection. Study at large: Chains were unpaired, as sequencing was done on bulk RNA from unsorted whole blood. Points from the study as a whole: Lookups in VDJdb leaned toward anti-spike CD8 responses and missed private and CD4 specificities.

Looked up from germline, CDR1 is LGHNA and CDR2 is YSLEER. V gave up 4 bases and J gave up 1 base, with 11 bases separating them. The CDR3 length is 14 residues. This clonotype was sampled from an adult who was a healthcare worker with PCR-confirmed SARS-CoV-2 infection or an uninfected control (not recorded which). The sample consisted of whole blood. The V call is TRBV4-3, the J call TRBJ2-7, with a possible D match to TRBD2 (5 bases). The CDR3 sequence: CASSPNGVSYEQYF. CDR3 nucleotides: TGCGCCAGCAGCCCGAACGGGGTATCCTACGAGCAGTACTTC.